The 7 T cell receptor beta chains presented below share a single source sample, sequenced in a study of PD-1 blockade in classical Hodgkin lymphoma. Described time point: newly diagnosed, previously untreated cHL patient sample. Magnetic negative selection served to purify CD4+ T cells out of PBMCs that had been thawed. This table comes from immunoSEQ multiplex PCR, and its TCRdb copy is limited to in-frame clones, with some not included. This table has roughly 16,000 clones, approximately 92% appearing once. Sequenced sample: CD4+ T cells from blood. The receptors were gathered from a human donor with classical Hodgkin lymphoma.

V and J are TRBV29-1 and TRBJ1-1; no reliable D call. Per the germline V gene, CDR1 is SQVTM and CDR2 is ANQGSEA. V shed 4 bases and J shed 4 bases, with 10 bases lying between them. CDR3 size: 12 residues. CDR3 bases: TGCAGCGTTGGTGGGGTGGGCACTGAAGCTTTCTTT. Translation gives CSVGGVGTEAFF.

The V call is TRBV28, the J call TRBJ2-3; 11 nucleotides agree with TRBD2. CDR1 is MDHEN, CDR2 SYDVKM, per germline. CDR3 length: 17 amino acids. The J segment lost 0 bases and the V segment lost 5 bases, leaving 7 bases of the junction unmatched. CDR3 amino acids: CASSPPGLAGSTDTQYF. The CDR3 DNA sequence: TGTGCCAGCAGTCCCCCCGGACTAGCGGGTAGCACAGATACGCAGTATTTT.

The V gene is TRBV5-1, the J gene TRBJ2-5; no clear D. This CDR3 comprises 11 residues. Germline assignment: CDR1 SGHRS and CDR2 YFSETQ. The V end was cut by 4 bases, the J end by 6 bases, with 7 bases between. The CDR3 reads CASSQQKTQYF. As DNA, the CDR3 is TGCGCCAGCAGCCAGCAGAAGACCCAGTACTTC.

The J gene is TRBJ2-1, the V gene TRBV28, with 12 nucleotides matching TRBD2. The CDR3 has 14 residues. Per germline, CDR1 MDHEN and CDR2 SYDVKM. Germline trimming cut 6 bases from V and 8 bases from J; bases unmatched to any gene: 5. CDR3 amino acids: CASSSSGRADEQFF. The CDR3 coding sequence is TGTGCCAGCAGCTCTAGCGGGAGGGCCGATGAGCAGTTCTTC.

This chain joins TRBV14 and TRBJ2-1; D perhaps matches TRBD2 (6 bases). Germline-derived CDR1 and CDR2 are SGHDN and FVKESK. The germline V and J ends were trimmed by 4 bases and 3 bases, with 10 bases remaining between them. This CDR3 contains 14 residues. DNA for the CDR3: TGTGCCAGCAGCCTTCAGGACTACTACAATGAGCAGTTCTTC. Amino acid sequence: CASSLQDYYNEQFF.

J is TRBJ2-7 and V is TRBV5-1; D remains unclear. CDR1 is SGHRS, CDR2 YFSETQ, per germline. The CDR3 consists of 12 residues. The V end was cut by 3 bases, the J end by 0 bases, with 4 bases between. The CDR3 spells CASSSSSYEQYF. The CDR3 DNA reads TGCGCCAGCAGCTCGAGCTCCTACGAGCAGTACTTC.

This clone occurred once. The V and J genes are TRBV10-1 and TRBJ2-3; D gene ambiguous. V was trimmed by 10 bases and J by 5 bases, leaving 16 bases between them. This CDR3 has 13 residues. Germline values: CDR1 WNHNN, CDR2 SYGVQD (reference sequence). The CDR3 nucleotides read TGCGCCACCTCACGAGCCAACCTAGATACGCAGTATTTT. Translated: CATSRANLDTQYF.